This TCR beta chain was documented in a study of neoadjuvant anti-PD-1 for oral cavity cancer. The wider study: Around day 43, patients without progression received a fourth nivolumab dose before surgery.

General observations from the study: TCR analyses covered only a few patients per response group.

The sample's time point: after neoadjuvant nivolumab, at surgical resection. These oral cavity squamous cell carcinomas were HPV-negative and locally advanced. No culture or expansion preceded analysis of these blood cells. Per the germline V gene, CDR1 is SGDLS and CDR2 is YYNGEE. The CDR3 is 16 amino acids. Trimming cost V 0 bases and J 4 bases; bases outside gene matches: 5. Sequencing used immunoSEQ multiplex PCR; TCRdb keeps in-frame clones, though not all of them. This table has around 7,200 clones, about 62% appearing once. About this clone itself: Its target is not known.

The chain joins TRBV9 to TRBJ2-3; TRBD2 matches at 10 bases. This receptor was obtained from a person aged 35-79 years with oral cavity squamous cell carcinoma. The sample was PBMCs, taken after nivolumab (anti-PD-1) treatment. The CDR3 is CASSVGLAGVADTQYF. CDR3 DNA sequence: TGTGCCAGCAGCGTAGGCCTAGCGGGGGTGGCAGATACGCAGTATTTT. The whole variable domain, filled in from reference TRBV9 and TRBJ2-3, reads DSGVTQTPKHLITATGQRVTLRCSPRSGDLSVYWYQQSLDQGLQFLIQYYNGEERAKGNILERFSAQQFPDLHSELNLSSLELGDSALYFCASSVGLAGVADTQYFGPGTRLTVL.